This T cell receptor (beta chain) was recorded in a study of control samples from healthy donors and cancer patients. The V end lost 3 bases, the J end lost 3 bases, and 6 bases lay between the germline ends. This CDR3 has 12 residues. Germline assignment: CDR1 MGHDK and CDR2 SYGVNS. This clone was observed many times. The assay was immunoSEQ multiplex PCR, and TCRdb's table has in-frame clones only and misses some. The data show about 180,000 clones, 85% to 90% seen once. The chain is built from TRBV25-1 and TRBJ2-7; D not certain. This TCR was recovered from a woman between 45 and 60 years old in good health. The sequencing input was blood. The CDR3 coding sequence is TGTGCCAGCAGTGATAGGGTCTACGAGCAGTACTTC. Its translation is CASSDRVYEQYF.